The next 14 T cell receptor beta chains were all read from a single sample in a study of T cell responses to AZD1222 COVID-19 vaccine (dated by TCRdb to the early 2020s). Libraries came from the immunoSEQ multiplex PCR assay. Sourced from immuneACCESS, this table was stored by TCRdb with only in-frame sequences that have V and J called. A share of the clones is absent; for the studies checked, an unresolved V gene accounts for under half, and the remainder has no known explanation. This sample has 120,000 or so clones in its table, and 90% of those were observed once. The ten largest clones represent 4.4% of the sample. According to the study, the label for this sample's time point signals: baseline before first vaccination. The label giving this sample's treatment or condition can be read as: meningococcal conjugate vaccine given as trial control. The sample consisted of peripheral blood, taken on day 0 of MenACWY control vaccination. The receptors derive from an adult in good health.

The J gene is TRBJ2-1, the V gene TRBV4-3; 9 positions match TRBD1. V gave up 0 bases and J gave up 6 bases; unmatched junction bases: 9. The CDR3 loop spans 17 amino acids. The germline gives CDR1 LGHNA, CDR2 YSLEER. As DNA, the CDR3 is TGCGCCAGCAGCCAAGATTGGGGACAGGGCTCCGTCAATGAGCAGTTCTTC. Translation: CASSQDWGQGSVNEQFF.

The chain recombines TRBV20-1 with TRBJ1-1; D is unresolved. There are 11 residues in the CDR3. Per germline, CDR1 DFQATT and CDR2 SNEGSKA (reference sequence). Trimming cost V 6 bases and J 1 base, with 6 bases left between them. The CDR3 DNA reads TGCAGTGCAAGGGCGAACACTGAAGCTTTCTTT. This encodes CSARANTEAFF.

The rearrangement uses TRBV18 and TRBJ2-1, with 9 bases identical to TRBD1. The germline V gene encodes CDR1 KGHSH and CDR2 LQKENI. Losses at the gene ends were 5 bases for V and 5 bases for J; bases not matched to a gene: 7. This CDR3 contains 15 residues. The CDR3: CASSKQGAKNNEQFF. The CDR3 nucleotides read TGTGCCAGCTCAAAACAGGGGGCAAAGAACAATGAGCAGTTCTTC.

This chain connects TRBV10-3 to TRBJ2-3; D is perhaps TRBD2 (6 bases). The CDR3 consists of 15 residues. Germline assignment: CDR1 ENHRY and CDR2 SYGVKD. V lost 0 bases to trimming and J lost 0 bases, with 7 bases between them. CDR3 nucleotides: TGTGCCATCAGTGAGTCAGGGACTAGCACAGATACGCAGTATTTT. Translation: CAISESGTSTDTQYF.

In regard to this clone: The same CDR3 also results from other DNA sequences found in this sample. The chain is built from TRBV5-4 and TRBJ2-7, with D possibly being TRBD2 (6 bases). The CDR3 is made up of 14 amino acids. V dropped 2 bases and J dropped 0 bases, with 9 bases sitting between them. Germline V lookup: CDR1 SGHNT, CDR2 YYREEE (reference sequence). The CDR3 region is CASSLAGASYEQYF. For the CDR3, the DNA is TGTGCCAGCAGCTTAGCGGGTGCCTCCTACGAGCAGTACTTC.

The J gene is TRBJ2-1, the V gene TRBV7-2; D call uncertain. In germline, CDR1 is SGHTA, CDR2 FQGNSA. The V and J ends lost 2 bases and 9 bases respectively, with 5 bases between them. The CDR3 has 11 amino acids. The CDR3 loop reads CASSLLREQFF. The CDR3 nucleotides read TGTGCCAGCAGCTTACTCCGTGAGCAGTTCTTC.

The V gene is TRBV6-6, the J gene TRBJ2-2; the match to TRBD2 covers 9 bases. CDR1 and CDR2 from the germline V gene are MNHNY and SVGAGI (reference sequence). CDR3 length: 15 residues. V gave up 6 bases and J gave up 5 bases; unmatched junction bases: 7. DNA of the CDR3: TGTGCCAGCAGCTACAATAGCGGGGGAACCGGGGAGCTGTTTTTT. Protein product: CASSYNSGGTGELFF.

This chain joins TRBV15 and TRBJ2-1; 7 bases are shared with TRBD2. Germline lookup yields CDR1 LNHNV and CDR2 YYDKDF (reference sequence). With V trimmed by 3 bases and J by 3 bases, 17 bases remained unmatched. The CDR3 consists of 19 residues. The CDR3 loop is CATSRRVLANIGDYNEQFF. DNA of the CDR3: TGTGCCACCAGCAGGAGGGTACTAGCGAATATAGGGGACTACAATGAGCAGTTCTTC.

The CDR3 sequence: CSAGRDRGFRNTEAFF. As DNA, the CDR3 is TGCAGCGCCGGCCGGGACAGGGGGTTTAGGAACACTGAAGCTTTCTTT. The gene calls are TRBV29-1 and TRBJ1-1; the match to TRBD1 covers 11 bases. J was trimmed by 1 base and V by 7 bases; bases with no gene match: 11. This CDR3 region has 16 residues. Looked up from germline, CDR1 is SQVTM and CDR2 is ANQGSEA. The complete variable domain, with remaining parts taken from reference TRBV29-1 and TRBJ1-1, reads SAVISQKPSRDICQRGTSLTIQCQVDSQVTMMFWYRQQPGQSLTLIATANQGSEATYESGFVIDKFPISRPNLTFSTLTVSNMSPEDSSIYLCSAGRDRGFRNTEAFFGQGTRLTVV.

Here the CDR3 reads CASSPFGAGQTYEQYF. CDR3 bases: TGTGCCAGCTCACCCTTCGGTGCGGGCCAGACCTACGAGCAGTACTTC. This chain uses TRBV18 with TRBJ2-7; weak D call: TRBD2 (5 bases). Germline V gene sequence: CDR1 KGHSH, CDR2 LQKENI. CDR3 length: 16 amino acids. Trimming shortened V by 3 bases and J by 2 bases, and 17 bases separated the two germline ends.

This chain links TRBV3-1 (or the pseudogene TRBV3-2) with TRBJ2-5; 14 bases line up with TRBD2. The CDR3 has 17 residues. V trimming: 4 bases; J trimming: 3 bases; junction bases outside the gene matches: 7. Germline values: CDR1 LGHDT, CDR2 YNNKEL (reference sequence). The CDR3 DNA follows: TGTGCCAGCAGCCTCTGGACTAGCGGGGGGACCAAAGAGACCCAGTACTTC. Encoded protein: CASSLWTSGGTKETQYF.

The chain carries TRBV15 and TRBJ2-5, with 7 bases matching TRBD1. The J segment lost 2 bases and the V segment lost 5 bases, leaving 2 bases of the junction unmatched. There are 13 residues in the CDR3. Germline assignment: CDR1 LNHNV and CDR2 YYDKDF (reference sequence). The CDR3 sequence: CATSLRGQETQYF. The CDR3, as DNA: TGTGCCACCAGCCTCAGGGGGCAAGAGACCCAGTACTTC.

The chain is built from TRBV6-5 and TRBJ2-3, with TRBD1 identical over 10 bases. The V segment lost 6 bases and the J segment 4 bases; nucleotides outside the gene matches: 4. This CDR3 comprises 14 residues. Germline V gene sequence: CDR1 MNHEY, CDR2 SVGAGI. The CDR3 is CASRDRGRADTQYF. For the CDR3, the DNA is TGTGCCAGCAGGGACAGGGGGAGGGCAGATACGCAGTATTTT.

CDR3 region: CASSYMAVAGAREQYF. The DNA for the CDR3 is TGTGCCAGCAGTTACATGGCGGTAGCGGGAGCACGCGAGCAGTACTTC. This sequence joins TRBV6-2 or TRBV6-3 and TRBJ2-7, with 9 bases identical to TRBD2. Losses at the gene ends were 2 bases for V and 6 bases for J; bases not matched to a gene: 11. Germline CDR1 reads MNHEY; CDR2 reads SVGEGT. CDR3 length: 16 residues.